A selection of T cell receptor beta chains follows, all from one sample in a study of blood T cells in healthy people across ages. TCRdb re-analysed the 5' RACE reads in MiXCR, keeping a single row per CDR3 protein. The sample yields 1.4 million to 1.5 million distinct CDR3 sequences, approximately 40% seen once. Input material: blood. Every receptor here comes from a woman under 30 in good health. The CDR3 runs from the conserved cysteine through the conserved F or W. D genes are given only for firm matches. Not all rows give a size; the values are once, few, many and, for expanded clones, a class.

few	-	TRBV6-1	TRBJ2-1	TGTGCCAGCAGTGAAGTCTTCAGAAATGAGCAGTTCTTC	CASSEVFRNEQFF
-	TRBD1	TRBV10-3	TRBJ2-7	TGTGCCATCAGCCCGGGACAGGGGAACGAGCAGTACTTC	CAISPGQGNEQYF
-	TRBD2	TRBV27	TRBJ2-5	TGTGCCAGCAGTTCCCCGTCCCCGACTAGCGGGAGTCGGGAGACCCAGTACTTC	CASSSPSPTSGSRETQYF
-	TRBD1	TRBV28	TRBJ1-5	TGTGCCAGCAGCTTTCCCCCCCCGGGGACAGGGGAGGGCAATCAGCCCCAGCATTTT	CASSFPPPGTGEGNQPQHF
once	TRBD1	TRBV7-9	TRBJ2-7	TGTGCCAGCAGCTTAGGAACAGGGGGCCCCAACGAGCAGTACTTC	CASSLGTGGPNEQYF
few	TRBD2	TRBV7-8	TRBJ2-7	TGTGCCAGCAACGAGCGGGAGTCAACCTACGAGCAGTACTTC	CASNERESTYEQYF
few	-	TRBV5-1	TRBJ2-1	TGCGCCAGCAGCCGGACCGGCTCGGGGCGCTCCTACAATGAGCAGTTCTTC	CASSRTGSGRSYNEQFF
-	-	TRBV20-1	TRBJ2-1	TGCAGTGCTAGAGATCAAGGGGGGGGCAATGAGCAGTTCTTC	CSARDQGGGNEQFF
few	-	TRBV6-1	TRBJ1-6	TGTGCCAGTTGGGGGGCAGGGAATTCACCCCTCCACTTT	CASWGAGNSPLHF
few	-	TRBV7-9	TRBJ2-2	TGTGCCAGCAGCTTTATTATCGGACAACTCACGGAGTATAACACCGGGGAGCTGTTTTTT	CASSFIIGQLTEYNTGELFF
-	-	TRBV28	TRBJ2-6	TGTGCCAGCAGTCGAGGGGAATCTGGGGCCAACGTCCTGACTTTC	CASSRGESGANVLTF
few	TRBD2	TRBV20-1	TRBJ2-7	TGCAGTGCTAGTCTAGCGGGGTCCTCCTACGAGCAGTACTTC	CSASLAGSSYEQYF
-	-	TRBV2	TRBJ2-1	TGTGCCAGCAGTGTATGGGGGGAGGATGAGCAGTTCTTC	CASSVWGEDEQFF
few	-	TRBV4-1	TRBJ2-7	TGCGCCAGCAGCCATAGTCCACCCTACGAGCAGTACTTC	CASSHSPPYEQYF
-	TRBD2	TRBV6-5	TRBJ2-7	TGTGCCAGCAGTGGACCTATCGGGGCCGGGAGGGAGCAGTACTTC	CASSGPIGAGREQYF
-	-	TRBV10-2	TRBJ2-5	TGCGCCAGCAGTGACGGGAGACCCCAAGAGACCCAGTACTTC	CASSDGRPQETQYF
once	-	TRBV18	TRBJ2-7	TGTGCCAGCTCACCCGAGACAGCCGGCGAGCAGTACTTC	CASSPETAGEQYF
few	TRBD2	TRBV2	TRBJ2-3	TGTGCCAGCACCTTTATAGGAAGCGGGAGAGATACGCAGTATTTT	CASTFIGSGRDTQYF
-	TRBD1	TRBV27	TRBJ2-3	TGTGCCAGCAGTTTATCGGCGGGGACAGGCCCGTATTTT	CASSLSAGTGPYF
-	-	TRBV12-3/TRBV12-4	TRBJ1-5	TGTGCCAGCAGTTTACTAGGGGGGGGCCGGCTTAGCAATCAGCCCCAGCATTTT	CASSLLGGGRLSNQPQHF
-	TRBD2	TRBV5-1	TRBJ2-1	TGCGCCAGCAGCTTGCAGCGGGGTCAGGATGAGCAGTTCTTC	CASSLQRGQDEQFF
-	TRBD2	TRBV7-9	TRBJ2-5	TGTGCCGGCAGCTTTGTAGCGGGAGGGGAGACCCAGTACTTC	CAGSFVAGGETQYF
-	TRBD2	TRBV11-2	TRBJ2-3	TGTGCCAGCAGCTGGGGACTAGCGGGAGTCACAGATACGCAGTATTTT	CASSWGLAGVTDTQYF
few	TRBD1	TRBV27	TRBJ2-7	TGTGCCAGCAGTTATAGACAGGGTTTGAACGAGCAGTACTTC	CASSYRQGLNEQYF
-	-	TRBV3-1	TRBJ2-1	TGTGCCAGCAGCCATGCTTCTAGCAATGAGCAGTTCTTC	CASSHASSNEQFF
-	-	TRBV4-2	TRBJ1-2	TGTGCCAGCAGCCAAGATTGGAGGTACGGCTACACCTTC	CASSQDWRYGYTF
-	-	TRBV7-2	TRBJ1-4	TGTGCCAGCAGCTTAACCAGGGATAATGAAAAACTGTTTTTT	CASSLTRDNEKLFF
once	-	TRBV15	TRBJ1-5	TGTGCCACCAGCCCACAGGGTATGGGCAATCAGCCCCAGCATTTT	CATSPQGMGNQPQHF
few	TRBD1	TRBV27	TRBJ2-3	TGTGCCAGCAGCCGAAGAGGGGGCAACTATCCTCCCCCCACAGATACGCAGTATTTT	CASSRRGGNYPPPTDTQYF
few	-	TRBV5-6	TRBJ2-3	TGTGCCAGCAGCTTGAACCGGGGGCCCACAGATACGCAGTATTTT	CASSLNRGPTDTQYF
-	-	TRBV6-2/TRBV6-3	TRBJ2-7	TGTGCCAGCAGTTACTTGATTCTCTACGAGCAGTACTTC	CASSYLILYEQYF
few	TRBD2	TRBV20-1	TRBJ2-3	TGCAGTGCTAGGGGCGCTCTAGCGGGGACAGATACGCAGTATTTT	CSARGALAGTDTQYF